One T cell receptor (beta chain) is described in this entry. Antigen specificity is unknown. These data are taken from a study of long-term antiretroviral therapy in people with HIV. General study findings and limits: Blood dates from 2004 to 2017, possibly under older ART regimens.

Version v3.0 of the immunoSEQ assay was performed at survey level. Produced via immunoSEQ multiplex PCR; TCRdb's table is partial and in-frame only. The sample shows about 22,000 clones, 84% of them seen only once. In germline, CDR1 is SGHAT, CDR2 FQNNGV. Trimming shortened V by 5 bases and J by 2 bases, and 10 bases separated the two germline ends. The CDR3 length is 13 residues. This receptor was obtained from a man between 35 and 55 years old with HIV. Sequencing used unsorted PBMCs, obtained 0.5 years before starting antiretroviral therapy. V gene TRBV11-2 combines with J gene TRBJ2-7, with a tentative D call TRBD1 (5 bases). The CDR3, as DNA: TGTGCCAGCAGCCGTGACAGAACCTACGAGCAGTACTTC. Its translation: CASSRDRTYEQYF.